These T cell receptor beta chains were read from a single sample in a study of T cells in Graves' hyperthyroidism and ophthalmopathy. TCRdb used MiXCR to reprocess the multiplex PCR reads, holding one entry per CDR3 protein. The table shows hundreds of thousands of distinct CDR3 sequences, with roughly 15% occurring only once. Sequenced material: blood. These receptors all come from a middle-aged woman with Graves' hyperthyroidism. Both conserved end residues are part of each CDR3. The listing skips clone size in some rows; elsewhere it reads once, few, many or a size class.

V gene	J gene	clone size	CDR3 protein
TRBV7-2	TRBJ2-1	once	CASSLVGGLASNEQFF
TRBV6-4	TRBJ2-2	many	CASSRLAGGLTGELFF
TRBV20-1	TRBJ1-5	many	CSTTGYGERNQPQHF
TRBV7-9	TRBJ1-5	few	CASRGQGDYQPQHF
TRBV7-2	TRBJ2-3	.	CASSLDVAGVVDTQYF
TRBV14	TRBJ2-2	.	CASSQVGRGYTGELFF
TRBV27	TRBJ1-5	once	CASSLTYPNQPQHF
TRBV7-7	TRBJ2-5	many	CASSPFGTGDQETQYF
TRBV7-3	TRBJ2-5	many	CASSSRTGVPAIPSETQYF
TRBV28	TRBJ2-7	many	CASSLRQGNYEQYF
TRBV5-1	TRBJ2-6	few	CASRVAHTSGANVLTF
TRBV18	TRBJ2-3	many	CASSPQATGTDTQYF
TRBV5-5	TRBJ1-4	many	CASSLTGTFNEKLFF
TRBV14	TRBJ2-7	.	CASSQDSSVTSGSTYEQYF
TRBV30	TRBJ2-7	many	CAWSVSLAGYEQYF
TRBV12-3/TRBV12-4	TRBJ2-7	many	CASRTGRAYEQYF
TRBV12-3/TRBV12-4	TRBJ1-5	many	CASSSGDRLSGQPQHF
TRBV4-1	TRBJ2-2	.	CASSQRGGAGEGTGELFF
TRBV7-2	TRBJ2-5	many	CASSSGTSDQETQYF
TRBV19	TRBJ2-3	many	CASKERIPDTQYF
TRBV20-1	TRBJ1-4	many	CSARDSGFSGEKLFF
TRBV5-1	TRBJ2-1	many	CASSLAGEPYNEQFF